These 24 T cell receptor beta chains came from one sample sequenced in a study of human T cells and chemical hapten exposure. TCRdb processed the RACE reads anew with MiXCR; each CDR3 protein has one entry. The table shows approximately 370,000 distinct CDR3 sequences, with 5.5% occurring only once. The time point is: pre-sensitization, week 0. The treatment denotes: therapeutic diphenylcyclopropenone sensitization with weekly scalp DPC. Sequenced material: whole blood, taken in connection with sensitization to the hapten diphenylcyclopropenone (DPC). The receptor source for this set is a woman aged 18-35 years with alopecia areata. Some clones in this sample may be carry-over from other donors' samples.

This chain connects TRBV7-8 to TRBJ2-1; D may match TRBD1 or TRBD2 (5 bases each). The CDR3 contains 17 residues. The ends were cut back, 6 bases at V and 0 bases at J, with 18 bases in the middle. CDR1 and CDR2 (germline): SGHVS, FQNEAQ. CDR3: CASSLYRGFSSYNEQFF. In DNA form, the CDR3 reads TGTGCCAGCAGTCTCTATCGGGGCTTCAGCTCCTACAATGAGCAGTTCTTC.

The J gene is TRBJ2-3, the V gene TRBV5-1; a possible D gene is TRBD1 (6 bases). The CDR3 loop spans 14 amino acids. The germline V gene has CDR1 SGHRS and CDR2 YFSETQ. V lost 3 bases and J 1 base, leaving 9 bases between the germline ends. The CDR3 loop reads CASSSGAGTDTQYF. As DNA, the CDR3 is TGCGCCAGCAGCTCAGGGGCCGGCACAGATACGCAGTATTTT.

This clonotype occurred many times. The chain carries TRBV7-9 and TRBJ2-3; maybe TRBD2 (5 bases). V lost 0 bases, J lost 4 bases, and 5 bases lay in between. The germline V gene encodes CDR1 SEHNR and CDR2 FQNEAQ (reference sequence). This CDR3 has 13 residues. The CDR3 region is CASSLAGADTQYF. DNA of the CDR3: TGTGCCAGCAGCTTAGCCGGGGCAGATACGCAGTATTTT.

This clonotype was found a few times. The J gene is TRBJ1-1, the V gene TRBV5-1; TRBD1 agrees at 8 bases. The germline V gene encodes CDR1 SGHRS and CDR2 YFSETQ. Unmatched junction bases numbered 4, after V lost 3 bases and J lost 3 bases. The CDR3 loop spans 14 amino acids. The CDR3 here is CASSWTGLDTEAFF. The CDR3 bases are TGCGCCAGCAGCTGGACAGGGTTGGACACTGAAGCTTTCTTT.

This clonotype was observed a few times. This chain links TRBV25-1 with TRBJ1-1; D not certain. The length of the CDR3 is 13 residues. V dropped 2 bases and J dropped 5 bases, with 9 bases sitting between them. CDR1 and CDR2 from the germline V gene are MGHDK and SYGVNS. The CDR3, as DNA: TGTGCCAGCAGTGAAAATCGTTGGACTGAAGCTTTCTTT. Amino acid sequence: CASSENRWTEAFF.

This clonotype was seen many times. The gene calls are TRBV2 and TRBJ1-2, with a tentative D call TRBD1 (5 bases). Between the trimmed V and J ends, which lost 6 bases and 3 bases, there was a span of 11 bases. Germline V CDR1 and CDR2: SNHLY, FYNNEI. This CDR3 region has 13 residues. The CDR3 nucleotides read TGTGCCAGCAGCGTAGGGACCGACTATGGCTACACCTTC. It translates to CASSVGTDYGYTF.

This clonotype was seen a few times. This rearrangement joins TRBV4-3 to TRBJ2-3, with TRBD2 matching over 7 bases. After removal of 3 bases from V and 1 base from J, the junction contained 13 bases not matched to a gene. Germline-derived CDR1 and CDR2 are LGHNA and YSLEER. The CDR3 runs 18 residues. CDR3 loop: CASSQRGRARGGTDTQYF. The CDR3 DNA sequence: TGCGCCAGCAGCCAGCGGGGGAGGGCCCGCGGGGGCACAGATACGCAGTATTTT.

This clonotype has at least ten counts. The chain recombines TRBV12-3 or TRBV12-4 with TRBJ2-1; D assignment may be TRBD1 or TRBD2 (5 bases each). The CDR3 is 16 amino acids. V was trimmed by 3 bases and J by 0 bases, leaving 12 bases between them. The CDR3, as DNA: TGTGCCAGCAGTTTGCCGAGGGACGGCTCCTACAATGAGCAGTTCTTC. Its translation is CASSLPRDGSYNEQFF.

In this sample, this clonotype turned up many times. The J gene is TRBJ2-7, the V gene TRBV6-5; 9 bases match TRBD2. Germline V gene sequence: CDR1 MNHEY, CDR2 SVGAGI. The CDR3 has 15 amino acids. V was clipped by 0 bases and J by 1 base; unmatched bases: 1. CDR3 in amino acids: CASSYSSGGSYEQYF. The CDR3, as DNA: TGTGCCAGCAGTTACTCTAGCGGGGGTTCCTACGAGCAGTACTTC.

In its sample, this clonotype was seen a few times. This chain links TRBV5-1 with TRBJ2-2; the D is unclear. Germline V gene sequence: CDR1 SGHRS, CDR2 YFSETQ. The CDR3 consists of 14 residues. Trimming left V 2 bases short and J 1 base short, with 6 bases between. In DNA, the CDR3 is TGCGCCAGCAGCTTTTTAGGGAACACCGGGGAGCTGTTTTTT. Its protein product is CASSFLGNTGELFF.

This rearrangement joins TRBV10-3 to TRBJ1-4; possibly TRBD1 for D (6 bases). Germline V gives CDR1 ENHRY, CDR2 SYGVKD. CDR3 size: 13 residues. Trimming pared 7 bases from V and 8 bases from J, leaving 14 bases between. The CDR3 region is CAINNRQEEKLFF. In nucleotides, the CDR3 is TGTGCCATCAACAACCGACAGGAGGAAAAACTGTTTTTT.

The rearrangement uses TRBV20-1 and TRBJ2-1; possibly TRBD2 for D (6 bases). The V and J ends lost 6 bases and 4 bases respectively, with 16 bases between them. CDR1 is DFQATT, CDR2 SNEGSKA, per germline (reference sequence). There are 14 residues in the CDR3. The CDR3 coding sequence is TGCAGTGCGGCCGGGACTGGATTGTACAATGAGCAGTTCTTC. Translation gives CSAAGTGLYNEQFF.

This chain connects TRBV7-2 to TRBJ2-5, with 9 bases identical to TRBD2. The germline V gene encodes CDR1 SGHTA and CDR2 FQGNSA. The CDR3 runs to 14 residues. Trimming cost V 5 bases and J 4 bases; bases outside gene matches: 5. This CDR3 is CASSPGTSTETQYF. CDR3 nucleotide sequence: TGTGCCAGCAGCCCGGGGACTAGCACAGAGACCCAGTACTTC. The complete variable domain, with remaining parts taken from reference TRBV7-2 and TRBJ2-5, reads GAGVSQSPSNKVTEKGKDVELRCDPISGHTALYWYRQSLGQGLEFLIYFQGNSAPDKSGLPSDRFSAERTGGSVSTLTIQRTQQEDSAVYLCASSPGTSTETQYFGPGTRLLVL.

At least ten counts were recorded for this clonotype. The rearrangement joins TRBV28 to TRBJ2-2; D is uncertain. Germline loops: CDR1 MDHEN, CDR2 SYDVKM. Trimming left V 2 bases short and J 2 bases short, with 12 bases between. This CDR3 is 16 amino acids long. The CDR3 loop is CASSLEGSLNTGELFF. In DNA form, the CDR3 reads TGTGCCAGCAGTTTAGAAGGGTCCCTAAACACCGGGGAGCTGTTTTTT.

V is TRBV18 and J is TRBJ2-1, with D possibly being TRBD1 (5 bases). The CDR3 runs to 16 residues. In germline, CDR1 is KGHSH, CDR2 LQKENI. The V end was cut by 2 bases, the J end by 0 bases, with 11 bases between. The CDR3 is CASSPDTGSSYNEQFF. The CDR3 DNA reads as TGTGCCAGCTCACCAGATACAGGCAGCTCCTACAATGAGCAGTTCTTC.

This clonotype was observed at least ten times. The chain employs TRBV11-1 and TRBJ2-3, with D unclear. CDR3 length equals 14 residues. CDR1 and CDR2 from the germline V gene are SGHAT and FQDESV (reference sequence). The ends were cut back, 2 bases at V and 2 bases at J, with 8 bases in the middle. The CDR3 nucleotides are TGTGCCAGCAGCTTACTGGGTTTCACAGATACGCAGTATTTT. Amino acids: CASSLLGFTDTQYF.

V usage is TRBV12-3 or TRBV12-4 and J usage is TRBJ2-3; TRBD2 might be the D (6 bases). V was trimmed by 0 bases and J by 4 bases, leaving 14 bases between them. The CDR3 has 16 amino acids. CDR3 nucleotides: TGTGCCAGCAGTTTAGCAGGCTTAGGGGAGGCAGATACGCAGTATTTT. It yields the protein CASSLAGLGEADTQYF.

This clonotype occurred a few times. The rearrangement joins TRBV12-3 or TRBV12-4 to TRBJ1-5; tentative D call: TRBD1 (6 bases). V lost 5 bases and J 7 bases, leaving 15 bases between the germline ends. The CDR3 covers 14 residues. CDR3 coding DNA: TGTGCCAGCAGTGCCATCAGGGGAGGGCAGCCCCAGCATTTT. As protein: CASSAIRGGQPQHF.

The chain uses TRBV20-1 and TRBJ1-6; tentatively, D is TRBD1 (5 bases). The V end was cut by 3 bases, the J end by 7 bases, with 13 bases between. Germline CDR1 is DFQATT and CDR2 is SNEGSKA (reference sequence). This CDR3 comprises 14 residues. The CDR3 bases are TGCAGTGCTAGTGTACGACAGTTAAATTCACCCCTCCACTTT. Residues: CSASVRQLNSPLHF.

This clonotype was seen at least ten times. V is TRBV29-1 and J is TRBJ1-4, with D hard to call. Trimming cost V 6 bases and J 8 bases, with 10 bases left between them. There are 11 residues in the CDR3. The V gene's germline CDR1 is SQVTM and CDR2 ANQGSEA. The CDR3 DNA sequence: TGCAGCGTCCTGGTTGGCGAAAAACTGTTTTTT. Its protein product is CSVLVGEKLFF.

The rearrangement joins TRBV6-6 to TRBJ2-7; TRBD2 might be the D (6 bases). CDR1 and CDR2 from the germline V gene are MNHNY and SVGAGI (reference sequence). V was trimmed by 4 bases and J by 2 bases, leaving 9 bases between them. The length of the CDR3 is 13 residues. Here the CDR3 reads CASSWGVTYEQYF. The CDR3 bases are TGTGCCAGCAGTTGGGGGGTGACCTACGAGCAGTACTTC.

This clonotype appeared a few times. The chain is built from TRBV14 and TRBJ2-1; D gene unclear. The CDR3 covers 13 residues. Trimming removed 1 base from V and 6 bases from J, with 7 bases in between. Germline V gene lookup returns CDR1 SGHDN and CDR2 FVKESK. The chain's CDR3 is CASSQASSNEQFF. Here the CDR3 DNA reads TGTGCCAGCAGCCAAGCCAGCAGCAATGAGCAGTTCTTC. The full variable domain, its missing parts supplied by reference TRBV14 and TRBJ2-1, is EAGVTQFPSHSVIEKGQTVTLRCDPISGHDNLYWYRRVMGKEIKFLLHFVKESKQDESGMPNNRFLAERTGGTYSTLKVQPAELEDSGVYFCASSQASSNEQFFGPGTRLTVL.

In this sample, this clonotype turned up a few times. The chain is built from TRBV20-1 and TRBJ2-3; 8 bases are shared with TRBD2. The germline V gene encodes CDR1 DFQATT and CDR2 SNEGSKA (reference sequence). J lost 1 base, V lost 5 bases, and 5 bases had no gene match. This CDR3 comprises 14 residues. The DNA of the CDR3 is TGCAGTGCTTTTCCGGGGGGGGGCACAGATACGCAGTATTTT. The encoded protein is CSAFPGGGTDTQYF.

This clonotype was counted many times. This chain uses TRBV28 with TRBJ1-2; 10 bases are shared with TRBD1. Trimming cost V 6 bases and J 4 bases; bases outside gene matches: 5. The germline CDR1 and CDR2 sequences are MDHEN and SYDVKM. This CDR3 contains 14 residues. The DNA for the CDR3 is TGTGCCAGCAGCCCGACAGGGGGCGGCTATGGCTACACCTTC. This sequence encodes CASSPTGGGYGYTF.